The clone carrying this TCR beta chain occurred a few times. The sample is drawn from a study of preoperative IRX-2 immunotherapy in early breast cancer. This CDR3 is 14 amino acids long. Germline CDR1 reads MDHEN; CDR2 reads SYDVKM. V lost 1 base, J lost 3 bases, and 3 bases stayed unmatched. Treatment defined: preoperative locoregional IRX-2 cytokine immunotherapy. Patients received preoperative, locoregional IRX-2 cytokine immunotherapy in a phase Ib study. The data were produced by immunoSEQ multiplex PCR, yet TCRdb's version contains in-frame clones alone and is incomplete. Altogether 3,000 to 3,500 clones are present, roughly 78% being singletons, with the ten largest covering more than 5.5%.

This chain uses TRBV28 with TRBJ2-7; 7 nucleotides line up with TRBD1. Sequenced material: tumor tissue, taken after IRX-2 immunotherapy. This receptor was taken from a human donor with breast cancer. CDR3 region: CASSLSGGGYEQYF. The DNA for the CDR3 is TGTGCCAGCAGTTTATCAGGGGGTGGCTACGAGCAGTACTTC. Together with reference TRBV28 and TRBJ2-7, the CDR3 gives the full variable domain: DVKVTQSSRYLVKRTGEKVFLECVQDMDHENMFWYRQDPGLGLRLIYFSYDVKMKEKGDIPEGYSVSREKKERFSLILESASTNQTSMYLCASSLSGGGYEQYFGPGTRLTVT.